These 21 T cell receptor beta chains were sequenced from one sample in a study of response to subunit inactivated influenza vaccine. Via MiXCR, TCRdb re-called the RT-PCR reads, giving one row per CDR3 protein. The sample holds a few hundred thousand distinct CDR3 sequences, around 13% seen once. The sequencing used PBMCs from blood, collected about 13 days after vaccination. Receptors originate from a man aged 45-65 years who received an inactivated influenza vaccine.

The genes are TRBV5-8 and TRBJ2-1; 7 bases match TRBD2. This CDR3 comprises 15 residues. The ends lost 4 bases at V and 7 bases at J; junction bases unmatched: 11. The V gene's germline CDR1 is SGHTS and CDR2 YDEGEE. CDR3 DNA: TGTGCCAGCAGCGCTAGCGGAGCTCGTACTAATGAGCAGTTCTTC. The encoded protein is CASSASGARTNEQFF.

J is TRBJ2-1 and V is TRBV5-6, with D possibly TRBD2 on 6 matching bases. This CDR3 is 13 amino acids long. V gave up 5 bases and J gave up 5 bases, with 11 bases separating them. CDR1 is SGHDT and CDR2 is YYEEEE in the germline V gene. The CDR3 coding sequence is TGTGCCAGCAGAGGGACTCTTAACAATGAGCAGTTCTTC. The encoded protein is CASRGTLNNEQFF. The full variable domain, with the rest looked up from reference TRBV5-6 and TRBJ2-1, is DAGVTQSPTHLIKTRGQQVTLRCSPKSGHDTVSWYQQALGQGPQFIFQYYEEEERQRGNFPDRFSGHQFPNYSSELNVNALLLGDSALYLCASRGTLNNEQFFGPGTRLTVL.

This rearrangement joins TRBV18 to TRBJ2-7; no clear D. The CDR3 extends over 12 amino acids. Germline CDR1 is KGHSH and CDR2 is LQKENI. Trimming stripped 1 base from V and 7 bases from J, with 8 bases between. The CDR3 DNA reads as TGTGCCAGCTCACCACGGATTACGGAGCAGTACTTC. Protein: CASSPRITEQYF.

The chain recombines TRBV12-3 or TRBV12-4 with TRBJ1-1, with 10 bases matching TRBD1. The length of the CDR3 is 17 residues. V was pared by 3 bases and J by 1 base, with 8 bases of the junction left unmatched. CDR3: CASSFSDRGVGNTEAFF. The DNA for the CDR3 is TGTGCCAGCAGTTTCTCGGACAGGGGGGTCGGGAACACTGAAGCTTTCTTT.

The rearrangement links TRBV15 to TRBJ2-1; 15 positions match TRBD2. V dropped 0 bases and J dropped 6; count of bases not matched to a gene: 6. The CDR3 extends over 18 amino acids. From germline, CDR1 is LNHNV and CDR2 YYDKDF (reference sequence). The CDR3 is CATSRDLKGLAGGNEQFF. The CDR3 DNA reads TGTGCCACCAGCAGAGATCTCAAGGGACTAGCGGGAGGCAATGAGCAGTTCTTC.

This clonotype occurred a few times. This sequence joins TRBV5-1 and TRBJ1-6, with TRBD1 matching 10 bases. The germline V gene has CDR1 SGHRS and CDR2 YFSETQ. This CDR3 has 15 amino acids. Unmatched junction bases numbered 4, after V lost 0 bases and J lost 10 bases. CDR3 nucleotide sequence: TGCGCCAGCAGCTTGGACGGACAGGGGGGATCACCCCTCCACTTT. It translates to CASSLDGQGGSPLHF.

The rearrangement joins TRBV5-1 to TRBJ1-3; no firm D call. The V end was cut by 0 bases, the J end by 0 bases, with 10 bases between. Germline CDR1 and CDR2: SGHRS and YFSETQ. CDR3 size: 16 residues. The CDR3 is CASSLDRPSSGNTIYF. The CDR3 region has the DNA TGCGCCAGCAGCTTGGATAGGCCAAGCTCTGGAAACACCATATATTTT.

This clonotype has only a few counts. The chain combines TRBV5-1 with TRBJ1-6; possibly TRBD1 for D (6 bases). The CDR3 sequence is 14 residues long. Trimming removed 1 base from V and 9 bases from J, with 11 bases in between. CDR1 is SGHRS and CDR2 is YFSETQ in the germline V gene. The CDR3 here is CASSLTGSGSPLHF. Here the CDR3 DNA reads TGCGCCAGCAGCTTGACAGGGTCCGGTTCACCCCTCCACTTT.

This clonotype was seen many times. The V gene is TRBV14, the J gene TRBJ2-1, with 12 bases matching TRBD2. V trimming: 4 bases; J trimming: 4 bases; junction bases outside the gene matches: 5. Looked up from germline, CDR1 is SGHDN and CDR2 is FVKESK. The length of the CDR3 is 16 residues. The CDR3 region has the DNA TGTGCCAGCAGCCCCCGTCTAGCGGGGGGGTACAATGAGCAGTTCTTC. Protein sequence: CASSPRLAGGYNEQFF.

The J gene is TRBJ1-5, the V gene TRBV4-1; D is uncertain. V was trimmed by 0 bases and J by 0 bases, leaving 15 bases between them. The V gene's germline CDR1 is MGHRA and CDR2 YSYEKL. CDR3 size: 18 residues. The CDR3 bases are TGCGCCAGCAGCCAAGATCGGAGCACCCCCAATAGCAATCAGCCCCAGCATTTT. Its protein is CASSQDRSTPNSNQPQHF.

The V and J genes are TRBV20-1 and TRBJ1-1, with 8 bases matching TRBD1. This CDR3 has 14 amino acids. J gave up 3 bases and V 4 bases, and 7 bases lay outside the gene matches. Germline V lookup: CDR1 DFQATT, CDR2 SNEGSKA (reference sequence). The CDR3 loop reads CSATTGAGDTEAFF. For the CDR3, the DNA is TGCAGTGCTACGACAGGGGCGGGGGACACTGAAGCTTTCTTT.

In this sample, this clonotype turned up a few times. V is TRBV6-6 and J is TRBJ2-7, with 7 bases fitting TRBD1. This CDR3 region has 13 residues. Per the germline V gene, CDR1 is MNHNY and CDR2 is SVGAGI (reference sequence). The junction had 5 bases not matched to a gene; V was cut back by 7 bases and J by 2 bases. The CDR3 loop reads CASKDRTTYEQYF. The CDR3 nucleotides are TGTGCCAGCAAGGACAGGACGACCTACGAGCAGTACTTC.

The chain couples TRBV20-1 to TRBJ2-3; the D is unclear. CDR1 and CDR2 from the germline V gene are DFQATT and SNEGSKA (reference sequence). The CDR3 runs to 13 residues. Between the trimmed V and J ends, which lost 0 bases and 3 bases, there was a span of 7 bases. The CDR3 coding sequence is TGCAGTGCTAGAGATGTGATGACAGATACGCAGTATTTT. This encodes CSARDVMTDTQYF.

The chain combines TRBV30 with TRBJ2-1; D may be TRBD2 (5 bases). Between the trimmed V and J ends, which lost 0 bases and 4 bases, there was a span of 13 bases. CDR3 length: 15 amino acids. Germline-derived CDR1 and CDR2 are GTSNPN and SVGIG (reference sequence). Here the CDR3 reads CAWSVRLAGYNEQFF. The CDR3 region has the DNA TGTGCCTGGAGTGTACGGCTAGCTGGTTACAATGAGCAGTTCTTC.

This clonotype was counted many times. This sequence joins TRBV4-3 and TRBJ2-1; no definite D call. The CDR3 extends over 15 amino acids. CDR1 LGHNA and CDR2 YSLEER come from the germline V gene. The germline V and J ends were trimmed by 0 bases and 8 bases, with 14 bases remaining between them. The CDR3 here is CASSQDGRVEDEQFF. The DNA for the CDR3 is TGCGCCAGCAGCCAAGATGGAAGGGTTGAGGATGAGCAGTTCTTC.

The gene calls are TRBV6-5 and TRBJ1-2; D is possibly TRBD1 (6 bases). The CDR3 totals 14 residues. Germline V gene sequence: CDR1 MNHEY, CDR2 SVGAGI. Trimming shortened V by 2 bases and J by 5 bases, and 12 bases separated the two germline ends. The CDR3 here is CASSYNRVGYGYTF. In nucleotides, the CDR3 is TGTGCCAGCAGTTACAACAGGGTTGGGTATGGCTACACCTTC.

This clonotype has more than one count but fewer than ten. The rearrangement links TRBV7-9 to TRBJ2-2; D gene ambiguous. V was trimmed by 5 bases and J by 5 bases, leaving 9 bases between them. This CDR3 spans 13 amino acids. From germline, CDR1 is SEHNR and CDR2 FQNEAQ (reference sequence). The CDR3 DNA reads as TGTGCCAGCAGCCTGGACGTTACCGGGGAGCTGTTTTTT. It encodes CASSLDVTGELFF.

This clonotype was counted between two and nine times. V and J are TRBV7-2 and TRBJ2-2; TRBD2 matches at 8 bases. The germline V gene has CDR1 SGHTA and CDR2 FQGNSA. CDR3 length: 16 amino acids. V lost 0 bases, J lost 1 base, and 1 base stayed unmatched. The CDR3 bases are TGTGCCAGCAGCTTAGCCGGGAGGGGGAACACCGGGGAGCTGTTTTTT. The encoded protein is CASSLAGRGNTGELFF.

This clonotype was picked up a small number of times. This chain links TRBV7-9 with TRBJ2-1, with 13 nucleotides matching TRBD2. This CDR3 comprises 15 residues. Trimming took 0 bases from V and 12 from J; bases not matched to a gene: 5. Per the germline V gene, CDR1 is SEHNR and CDR2 is FQNEAQ (reference sequence). The CDR3 loop is CASSLATGTSGVQFF. CDR3 nucleotide sequence: TGTGCCAGCAGCTTAGCGACCGGGACTAGCGGGGTGCAGTTCTTC.

The V and J genes are TRBV5-1 and TRBJ1-1, with 7 bases lining up with TRBD1. V dropped 5 bases and J dropped 3; count of bases not matched to a gene: 4. This CDR3 has 13 residues. Germline CDR1 is SGHRS and CDR2 is YFSETQ. The CDR3 DNA follows: TGCGCCAGCAGGACAGGGCCCTACACTGAAGCTTTCTTT. Residues: CASRTGPYTEAFF.

The sample holds a few counts of this clonotype. The rearrangement uses TRBV18 and TRBJ2-5; no clear D. Trimming stripped 0 bases from V and 2 bases from J, with 16 bases between. Germline V gene sequence: CDR1 KGHSH, CDR2 LQKENI. The CDR3 is 17 residues long. The chain's CDR3 is CASSPPGVTAPQETQYF. The CDR3 nucleotides are TGTGCCAGCTCACCACCGGGTGTTACAGCACCACAAGAGACCCAGTACTTC.